One and the same sample provided the 19 T cell receptor beta chains below, sequenced in a study of blood T cell repertoires in COVID-19. Some clones are missing from TCRdb's copy, which holds only in-frame ones; the method was immunoSEQ multiplex PCR. The repertoire includes hundreds of thousands of clones, 85% of them detected once, and around 1.8% sits in the top ten. Sequences were obtained from PBMCs or T cells enriched from blood (not recorded which). Receptor source: a woman aged 25 to 39 who had been exposed to COVID-19.

This chain connects TRBV11-2 to TRBJ1-6; no firm D call. CDR3 length equals 14 residues. V lost 1 base and J 6 bases, leaving 7 bases between the germline ends. Germline CDR1 and CDR2: SGHAT and FQNNGV. DNA for the CDR3: TGTGCCAGCAGCTTAGGGCCTCCTAATTCACCCCTCCACTTT. Its translation is CASSLGPPNSPLHF.

The chain uses TRBV6-5 and TRBJ1-1; TRBD1 agrees at 7 bases. Germline loops: CDR1 MNHEY, CDR2 SVGAGI. This CDR3 has 15 amino acids. The V and J ends lost 6 bases and 4 bases, in that order; junction bases with no gene match: 11. The CDR3 sequence is CASRPRSTGSTEAFF. DNA of the CDR3: TGTGCCAGCAGACCACGATCGACAGGGAGCACTGAAGCTTTCTTT.

This clone was counted a single time. The chain is built from TRBV14 and TRBJ1-2, with D uncertain. Germline lookup yields CDR1 SGHDN and CDR2 FVKESK. The CDR3 length is 14 residues. The ends were cut back, 1 base at V and 8 bases at J, with 14 bases in the middle. CDR3 amino acids: CASSQAVLGSGYTF. The CDR3, as DNA: TGTGCCAGCAGCCAAGCTGTTTTAGGGAGCGGCTACACCTTC.

Only one count was recorded for this clone. The chain employs TRBV4-2 and TRBJ2-7; a possible D gene is TRBD1 (6 bases). The germline V gene has CDR1 LGHNA and CDR2 YNFKEQ. The CDR3 consists of 15 residues. V lost 0 bases, J lost 3 bases, and 12 bases lay in between. The CDR3 is CASSQDQGRYYEQYF. CDR3 nucleotides: TGTGCCAGCAGCCAAGATCAGGGGCGTTACTACGAGCAGTACTTC.

V usage is TRBV28 and J usage is TRBJ1-2; D remains ambiguous. This CDR3 is 11 amino acids long. The germline V gene encodes CDR1 MDHEN and CDR2 SYDVKM. Trimming stripped 4 bases from V and 3 bases from J, with 3 bases between. CDR3 coding DNA: TGTGCCAGCAGTTCCTACTATGGCTACACCTTC. Protein product: CASSSYYGYTF.

A few counts support this clone. V is TRBV7-9 and J is TRBJ1-2, with 7 bases that match TRBD1. V gave up 5 bases and J gave up 2 bases; unmatched junction bases: 8. Germline CDR1 and CDR2: SEHNR and FQNEAQ (reference sequence). The CDR3 extends over 15 amino acids. In DNA, the CDR3 is TGTGCCAGCAGCCGCGACGAGGGGGCGAACTATGGCTACACCTTC. Translating gives CASSRDEGANYGYTF.

V and J are TRBV5-8 and TRBJ1-3; D call uncertain. Trimming pared 4 bases from V and 3 bases from J, leaving 8 bases between. CDR3 size: 13 residues. Germline V lookup: CDR1 SGHTS, CDR2 YDEGEE. The CDR3: CASSLGSGNTIYF. CDR3 sequence (DNA): TGTGCCAGCAGCCTAGGAAGTGGAAACACCATATATTTT. Using reference TRBV5-8 and TRBJ1-3 for the parts outside the CDR3, the full variable domain is EAGVTQSPTHLIKTRGQQATLRCSPISGHTSVYWYQQALGLGLQFLLWYDEGEERNRGNFPPRFSGRQFPNYSSELNVNALELEDSALYLCASSLGSGNTIYFGEGSWLTVV.

The chain uses TRBV6-5 and TRBJ1-1; the D is unclear. Per the germline V gene, CDR1 is MNHEY and CDR2 is SVGAGI. Trimming shortened V by 0 bases and J by 0 bases, and 8 bases separated the two germline ends. CDR3 length equals 15 residues. Here the CDR3 reads CASSYSSLMNTEAFF. The CDR3 region has the DNA TGTGCCAGCAGTTACTCGAGCCTGATGAACACTGAAGCTTTCTTT.

This rearrangement joins TRBV9 to TRBJ2-3, with 8 bases identical to TRBD2. Germline-derived CDR1 and CDR2 are SGDLS and YYNGEE. The CDR3 loop spans 18 amino acids. The V segment lost 3 bases and the J segment 1 base; nucleotides outside the gene matches: 13. The CDR3 loop is CASSADGGGLFRTDTQYF. CDR3 nucleotides: TGTGCCAGCAGCGCCGACGGCGGGGGGCTTTTTCGCACAGATACGCAGTATTTT.

This chain uses TRBV7-2 with TRBJ1-2; a possible D gene is TRBD1 (6 bases). CDR1 is SGHTA, CDR2 FQGNSA, per germline. V lost 4 bases and J lost 6, with 15 bases in between. The CDR3 extends over 14 amino acids. CDR3 residues: CASSSRGEGDGYTF. The CDR3 DNA reads TGTGCCAGCAGCTCCCGGGGTGAGGGGGATGGCTACACCTTC.

The chain links TRBV30 to TRBJ1-2; the D is unclear. The CDR3 has 13 amino acids. CDR1 is GTSNPN, CDR2 SVGIG, per germline (reference sequence). Between the trimmed V and J ends, which lost 3 bases and 4 bases, there was a span of 12 bases. Written as DNA, the CDR3 is TGTGCCTGGAGATATTCGGGTTTCTATGGCTACACCTTC. Its protein is CAWRYSGFYGYTF. The whole variable domain, filled in from reference TRBV30 and TRBJ1-2, reads SQTIHQWPATLVQPVGSPLSLECTVEGTSNPNLYWYRQAAGRGLQLLFYSVGIGQISSEVPQNLSASRPQDRQFILSSKKLLLSDSGFYLCAWRYSGFYGYTFGSGTRLTVV.

The chain employs TRBV12-5 and TRBJ1-2, with 7 bases identical to TRBD1. The CDR3 covers 14 residues. J was trimmed by 4 bases and V by 5 bases; bases with no gene match: 7. Germline V gives CDR1 LGHNT, CDR2 FRNRAP. The DNA for the CDR3 is TGTGCTAGTGGTCAGACAGGGCGGGCCTATGGCTACACCTTC. This gives the protein CASGQTGRAYGYTF.

This chain joins TRBV7-2 and TRBJ1-2; D might be TRBD1 (6 bases). The CDR3 extends over 14 amino acids. Germline CDR1 SGHTA, CDR2 FQGNSA. V was shortened by 4 bases and J by 8 bases, with 17 bases between the two germline ends. CDR3 sequence reads: CASSSRDTARGYTF. The DNA for the CDR3 is TGTGCCAGCAGCTCCCGGGACACCGCCCGGGGCTACACCTTC.

The CDR3 DNA reads TGTGCCAGCAGGGAACAGGGTTTGGCTGAAGCTTTCTTT. It encodes CASREQGLAEAFF. The genes are TRBV7-2 and TRBJ1-1, with TRBD1 as a possible D gene (6 bases). The CDR3 runs to 13 residues. V was shortened by 6 bases and J by 6 bases, with 14 bases between the two germline ends. Germline loops: CDR1 SGHTA, CDR2 FQGNSA.

The chain recombines TRBV19 with TRBJ2-5, with D perhaps TRBD1 (5 bases). V dropped 3 bases and J dropped 4 bases, with 9 bases sitting between them. Per germline, CDR1 LNHDA and CDR2 SQIVND (reference sequence). The CDR3 runs to 13 residues. The CDR3 is CASSMGHRETQYF. The CDR3, as DNA: TGTGCCAGTAGTATGGGGCATCGAGAGACCCAGTACTTC.

The rearrangement links TRBV4-2 to TRBJ2-2; a possible D gene is TRBD1 (6 bases). Per germline, CDR1 LGHNA and CDR2 YNFKEQ. V gave up 3 bases and J gave up 0 bases, with 8 bases separating them. The CDR3 sequence is 15 residues long. CDR3 loop: CASSQRTANTGELFF. CDR3 in DNA: TGTGCCAGCAGCCAGCGGACAGCGAACACCGGGGAGCTGTTTTTT.

The chain couples TRBV6-1 to TRBJ2-7, with a weak D call TRBD2 (6 bases). Trimming shortened V by 3 bases and J by 2 bases, and 14 bases separated the two germline ends. CDR3 size: 15 residues. CDR1 MNHNS and CDR2 SASEGT come from the germline V gene. CDR3 region: CASSEFREVTYEQYF. As DNA, the CDR3 is TGTGCCAGCAGTGAGTTCAGGGAGGTCACCTACGAGCAGTACTTC.

This chain uses TRBV18 with TRBJ2-1; D gene uncertain. This CDR3 region has 11 residues. Germline V gives CDR1 KGHSH, CDR2 LQKENI. The ends were cut back, 3 bases at V and 7 bases at J, with 4 bases in the middle. The CDR3 is CASSPRNEQFF. CDR3 DNA sequence: TGTGCCAGCTCACCTAGAAATGAGCAGTTCTTC.

This clone was counted once. Being one base from a much bigger clone, this may be a read error. The chain combines TRBV12-3 or TRBV12-4 with TRBJ2-2; D gene ambiguous. V was cut by 6 bases and J by 4 bases, with 6 bases left in between. The CDR3 length is 12 residues. DNA for the CDR3: TGTGCCAGCAGCCCCAGCACCGGGGAGCTGTTTTTT. It yields the protein CASSPSTGELFF.